This T cell receptor (beta chain) was sequenced in a study of response to subunit inactivated influenza vaccine. V lost 0 bases, J lost 0 bases, and 3 bases stayed unmatched. CDR3 length equals 16 residues. The germline gives CDR1 LGHNA, CDR2 YNFKEQ. This clonotype was seen only a few times. One entry per CDR3 protein, called by TCRdb with MiXCR from the RT-PCR reads. This table holds around 850,000 distinct CDR3 sequences, around 18% found once. This sequence joins TRBV4-2 and TRBJ2-5; 8 bases align to TRBD2. The sequence was collected from a man aged 45 to 65 who received an inactivated influenza vaccine. The sample in question was PBMCs from blood, obtained more than 4 days after vaccination. The CDR3 DNA is TGTGCCAGCAGCCAAGAGGGACTAGTCGACCAAGAGACCCAGTACTTC. Its translation is CASSQEGLVDQETQYF.